This is a list of T cell receptor beta chains from one sample in a study of blood T cell repertoires in COVID-19. Using immunoSEQ multiplex PCR, the repertoire was profiled, and TCRdb retains in-frame clones only, with some absent. This repertoire shows about 38,000 clones, around four fifths found once; its top ten account for over 1.5%. The material sequenced was peripheral blood. These receptor sequences come from a man aged 60 to 69 with COVID-19, enrolled during active disease. Both conserved end residues are part of each CDR3. D genes are given only for firm matches. Rows may omit the clone size; those that give it use once, few, many or a size class.

DNA	CDR3	D	V	J	size
TGCGCCAGCAGCCAAGAGGGGGGGACCACTGAAGCTTTCTTT	CASSQEGGTTEAFF	NA	TRBV4-3	TRBJ1-1	few
TGTGCCAGCAGCCAAGATCCGGGAAGGGACACCGGGGAGCTGTTTTTT	CASSQDPGRDTGELFF	NA	TRBV4-2	TRBJ2-2	NA
TGTGCCAGCAGTTTATTCGGTCAGCCCCAGCATTTT	CASSLFGQPQHF	NA	TRBV28	TRBJ1-5	NA
TGCGCCAGTTGGGACAGGTTGGTGTCTGTGAACACTGAAGCTTTCTTT	CASWDRLVSVNTEAFF	TRBD1	TRBV10-2	TRBJ1-1	once
TGTGCCAGCAGCTTGCTCCGGGAGAGCGAGCAGTACTTC	CASSLLRESEQYF	NA	TRBV5-4	TRBJ2-7	NA
TGTGCCTGGAGTGTAGTTGACAGCCTCAATCAGCCCCAGCATTTT	CAWSVVDSLNQPQHF	NA	TRBV30	TRBJ1-5	NA
TGCGCCAGCAGTGAGTCGTCGGAGACCCAGTACTTC	CASSESSETQYF	NA	TRBV10-2	TRBJ2-5	NA
TGTGCCAGCAGCTTGGACGGTTCGGGAGGCTACACCTTC	CASSLDGSGGYTF	NA	TRBV7-2	TRBJ1-2	few
TGCGCCAGCAGCCTTAGGGGCACTGAAGCTTTCTTT	CASSLRGTEAFF	NA	TRBV4-3	TRBJ1-1	NA
TGTGCCAGCAGTGAAGGGCCGGGACAGGGGGCCTACGAGCAGTACTTC	CASSEGPGQGAYEQYF	TRBD1	TRBV2	TRBJ2-7	NA
TGTGCCAGCGAAGGCCGGCTACCGGGACAGGGGTGGAATGAGCAGTTCTTC	CASEGRLPGQGWNEQFF	TRBD1	TRBV2	TRBJ2-1	once
TGTGCCAGCAGCGTAGCGACAGCTTTGGGCACTGAAGCTTTCTTT	CASSVATALGTEAFF	NA	TRBV9	TRBJ1-1	NA
TGTGCCAGCAGTTTATACGCGGGACAGGGGTTTAATCAGCCCCAGCATTTT	CASSLYAGQGFNQPQHF	TRBD1	TRBV27	TRBJ1-5	NA
TGTGCCAGCAGCCCCTGGGGGGGAAAGGAGCAGTACTTC	CASSPWGGKEQYF	TRBD2	TRBV6-2/TRBV6-3	TRBJ2-7	few
TGTGCCAGCAGCCAAGCGGGGGGAAGCGTTGAAAAACTGTTTTTT	CASSQAGGSVEKLFF	NA	TRBV3-1/TRBV3-2	TRBJ1-4	NA
TGTGCCAGCAGCCAATTACAGATCAATCAGCCCCAGCATTTT	CASSQLQINQPQHF	NA	TRBV6-2/TRBV6-3	TRBJ1-5	NA
TGTGCCAGCAGTTCACGGACAGGGAGACATTCACCCCTCCACTTT	CASSSRTGRHSPLHF	TRBD1	TRBV25-1	TRBJ1-6	once
TGTGCCAGTAGTATGTCTCGGGGGGCAGGTGGCTACACCTTC	CASSMSRGAGGYTF	NA	TRBV19	TRBJ1-2	NA
TGTGCCAGCAGCCCTGGGCCGACCGCCTACAATGAGCAGTTCTTC	CASSPGPTAYNEQFF	NA	TRBV7-2	TRBJ2-1	few
TGCGCCAGCACGGACAGTATGAACACTGAAGCTTTCTTT	CASTDSMNTEAFF	NA	TRBV5-1	TRBJ1-1	NA
TGTGCCAGCTCACCCCCGATGGCAGGACCGGGAAAAGCTTTCTTT	CASSPPMAGPGKAFF	NA	TRBV18	TRBJ1-1	once
TGTGCCAGCAGTGAAGTAAGGGGACAGGGGACCGGGGAGCTGTTTTTT	CASSEVRGQGTGELFF	TRBD1	TRBV6-1	TRBJ2-2	NA
TGCGCCAGTGCCGGGACAGGGAGTGAGCAGTTCTTC	CASAGTGSEQFF	TRBD1	TRBV10-1	TRBJ2-1	NA
TGTGCCAGCAGTGGACAGTACTATGGCTACACCTTC	CASSGQYYGYTF	NA	TRBV12-3/TRBV12-4	TRBJ1-2	NA
TGTGCCAGCAGCTTAGCCGGGTTCCATCGAAACACCGGGGAGCTGTTTTTT	CASSLAGFHRNTGELFF	NA	TRBV7-9	TRBJ2-2	NA
TGCAGCGCCGGACAGGGGGGACAGCCCCAGCATTTT	CSAGQGGQPQHF	TRBD1	TRBV29-1	TRBJ1-5	few
TGTGCCAGCTCACCACCGGCAGGGGACTATGGCTACACCTTC	CASSPPAGDYGYTF	NA	TRBV18	TRBJ1-2	once
TGTGCCAGCAGCTTATCCACAGTGAACATTGAAGCTTTCTTT	CASSLSTVNIEAFF	NA	TRBV7-9	TRBJ1-1	NA
TGCGCCAGCAGCCAAGATACGGACAGCTATAGCAATCAGCCCCAGCATTTT	CASSQDTDSYSNQPQHF	NA	TRBV4-1	TRBJ1-5	NA
TGTGCCAGCAGTTACTACTGGGGGGGAGGGAGTGAGCAGTTCTTC	CASSYYWGGGSEQFF	TRBD2	TRBV28	TRBJ2-1	NA
TGTGCCAGCAGCCCTCAGGGTGGGTACGAGCAGTACTTC	CASSPQGGYEQYF	NA	TRBV7-2	TRBJ2-7	NA
TGTGCCACCAGTGATTTGGGGCTGTACAATGAGCAGTTCTTC	CATSDLGLYNEQFF	NA	TRBV24-1	TRBJ2-1	NA
TGTGCCATAGTGAGAGCAGGAGGCGGCTACACCTTC	CAIVRAGGGYTF	NA	TRBV10-3	TRBJ1-2	NA
TGCGCCAGCAGCTTGGAATCAGGGTACGAGCAGTACTTC	CASSLESGYEQYF	NA	TRBV5-1	TRBJ2-7	NA
TGTGCCAGCAGCTTCCTAGGGGGCAGCGATTCACCCCTCCACTTT	CASSFLGGSDSPLHF	TRBD1	TRBV11-2	TRBJ1-6	NA
TGTGCCAGCAGCTTTGCAGACACTGAAGCTTTCTTT	CASSFADTEAFF	NA	TRBV7-2	TRBJ1-1	NA
TGTGCCAGCAGTTTACAAGCAAACTATGGCTACACCTTC	CASSLQANYGYTF	NA	TRBV12-3/TRBV12-4	TRBJ1-2	NA
TGCGCCAGCAGGGCAGCGGGGTCCGAAAAACTGTTTTTT	CASRAAGSEKLFF	NA	TRBV5-1	TRBJ1-4	NA
TGTGCCAGCAGCGTAGATGGGAGGTACACTGAAGCTTTCTTT	CASSVDGRYTEAFF	NA	TRBV9	TRBJ1-1	NA
TGTGCCAGCAGTTACGCGACAGGGGGCTTCTACGAGCAGTACTTC	CASSYATGGFYEQYF	TRBD1	TRBV6-5	TRBJ2-7	NA
TGTGCCAGCAGAGCAGCGGGAGGGCTAGATACGCAGTATTTT	CASRAAGGLDTQYF	TRBD2	TRBV6-5	TRBJ2-3	NA
TGCGCCAGCAGTGAGTGGCGGGACGAGCAGTACTTC	CASSEWRDEQYF	NA	TRBV10-2	TRBJ2-7	few
TGTGCCAGCAGCTTTACGACACGAGGGAGAGGGGAGCAGTACTTC	CASSFTTRGRGEQYF	NA	TRBV5-5	TRBJ2-7	once
TGTGCCATCGAGACAGGATTGAACACCGGGGAGCTGTTTTTT	CAIETGLNTGELFF	NA	TRBV10-3	TRBJ2-2	NA
TGTGCCAGCAGCTCGACAGGTAAATCCTACAATGAGCAGTTCTTC	CASSSTGKSYNEQFF	NA	TRBV5-4	TRBJ2-1	NA
TGTGCCAGTAGTCCGAGGACAGGTTGGGCTTTCTTT	CASSPRTGWAFF	TRBD1	TRBV19	TRBJ1-1	NA
TGCGCCAGCAGCCCTTCAGGGGGAGTCATTGGTGGCTACACCTTC	CASSPSGGVIGGYTF	TRBD1	TRBV10-2	TRBJ1-2	few
TGTGCCTGGAGTGCGCAGGGGGCGGGCACTGAAGCTTTCTTT	CAWSAQGAGTEAFF	TRBD1	TRBV30	TRBJ1-1	NA